This T cell receptor beta chain was captured by sequencing in a study of T-cell memory formation after mild COVID-19. Across the whole study: The two donors had largely donor-specific TCR clusters. The study, taken as a whole, reports: Mostly located in CM and EM were contracting CD4+ clones, with contracting CD8+ clones located in EMRA. Clones that contracted from day 15 to 85 had balanced CD4/CD8; later expanders were CD4+ biased.

As to this clonotype: No antigen is known for it.

Researchers used 5'RACE with constant-segment primers to make TCR alpha and TCR beta cDNA libraries that carry sample barcodes and UMIs. MiXCR, applied by TCRdb to the 5' RACE reads, yields one record per CDR3 protein. The sample contains about 620,000 distinct CDR3 sequences, about 20% of which appear only once. Per the germline V gene, CDR1 is DFQATT and CDR2 is SNEGSKA (reference sequence). Germline trimming cut 1 base from V and 2 bases from J; bases unmatched to any gene: 11. This CDR3 is 17 amino acids long. Material for sequencing was PBMCs or a T cell subset sorted from them (not recorded which). This receptor was taken from an adult woman who had mild COVID-19 (a few samples of this study predate the infection). Cell type and time point are not known. The chain links TRBV20-1 to TRBJ2-1; 7 nucleotides align to TRBD1. The CDR3 region is CSARAPTGKSAYNEQFF. Written as DNA, the CDR3 is TGCAGTGCTAGAGCCCCGACAGGGAAATCTGCCTACAATGAGCAGTTCTTC.